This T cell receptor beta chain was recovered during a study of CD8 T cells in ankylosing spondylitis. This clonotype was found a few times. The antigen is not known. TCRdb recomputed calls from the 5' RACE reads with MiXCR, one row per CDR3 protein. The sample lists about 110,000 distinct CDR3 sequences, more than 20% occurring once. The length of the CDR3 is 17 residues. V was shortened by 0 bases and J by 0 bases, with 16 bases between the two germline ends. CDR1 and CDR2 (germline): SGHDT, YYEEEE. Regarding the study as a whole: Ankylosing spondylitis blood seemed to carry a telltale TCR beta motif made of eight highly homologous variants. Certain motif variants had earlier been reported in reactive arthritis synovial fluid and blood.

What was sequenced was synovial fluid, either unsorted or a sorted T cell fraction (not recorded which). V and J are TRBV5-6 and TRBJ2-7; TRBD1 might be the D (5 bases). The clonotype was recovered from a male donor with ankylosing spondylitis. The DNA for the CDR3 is TGTGCCAGCAGCTTGGGGAGAGACAGATTAAGCTCCTACGAGCAGTACGTC. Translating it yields CASSLGRDRLSSYEQYV.